The 8 T cell receptor beta chains below were found in one sample sequenced in a study of T cells in Graves' hyperthyroidism and ophthalmopathy. The investigators amplified TCR beta CDR3 regions from RNA transcripts. In the first-round RT-PCR of the TCR CDR3, the HTBI primer set was used. One entry per CDR3 protein results from TCRdb running MiXCR on the multiplex PCR reads. Among approximately 400,000 distinct CDR3 sequences listed, about a fifth were seen once. Material for sequencing was blood. These TCRs come from a woman under 30 with Graves' hyperthyroidism.

Turning to this clonotype: One junction end does not reproduce the germline sequence, and a read error may be involved. The rearrangement joins TRBV27 to TRBJ2-5; 7 positions agree with TRBD2. This CDR3 spans 17 amino acids. The V gene's germline CDR1 is MNHEY and CDR2 SMNVEV (reference sequence). This chain's CDR3 is CASSWRAGGTRRETQYF. CDR3 nucleotide sequence: TGTGCCAGCAGTTGGAGGGCCGGGGGTACGAGGCGGGAGACCCAGTATTTC.

This clonotype was seen many times. The V and J genes are TRBV15 and TRBJ2-7; unclear D gene. The germline V gene encodes CDR1 LNHNV and CDR2 YYDKDF (reference sequence). V was clipped by 0 bases and J by 5 bases, with 5 bases between them. The CDR3 has 12 amino acids. CDR3: CATSRDPDEQYF. The CDR3 nucleotides are TGTGCCACCAGCAGAGATCCAGACGAGCAGTACTTC.

This clonotype was counted only a few times. The chain combines TRBV5-1 with TRBJ2-7; D not resolved. The CDR3 runs to 14 residues. Trimming took 0 bases from V and 4 from J, leaving 11 bases between them. The germline V gene has CDR1 SGHRS and CDR2 YFSETQ. This CDR3 reads CASSLETVRYEQYF. Written as DNA, the CDR3 is TGCGCCAGCAGCTTGGAAACGGTAAGGTACGAGCAGTACTTC.

This CDR3 reads CASSQWASGETQYF. The CDR3 DNA reads TGTGCCAGCAGCCAATGGGCTAGCGGAGAGACCCAGTACTTC. The chain recombines TRBV3-1 with TRBJ2-5; 7 nucleotides line up with TRBD2. This CDR3 is built from 14 residues. Germline V lookup: CDR1 LGHDT, CDR2 YNNKEL (reference sequence). The J segment lost 4 bases and the V segment lost 2 bases, leaving 4 bases of the junction unmatched.

This clonotype has a count of ten or more. The rearrangement joins TRBV2 to TRBJ1-1; D is unclear. V was pared by 6 bases and J by 4 bases, with 12 bases between. CDR1 SNHLY and CDR2 FYNNEI come from the germline V gene. The CDR3 covers 13 residues. The CDR3: CASRPERSTEAFF. In DNA form, the CDR3 reads TGTGCCAGCAGACCCGAAAGGAGCACTGAAGCTTTCTTT.

This clonotype was seen repeatedly, ten times or more. The rearrangement links TRBV4-2 to TRBJ1-1; 7 bases agree with TRBD1. Trimming removed 2 bases from V and 6 bases from J; junction bases left unmatched: 6. Per germline, CDR1 LGHNA and CDR2 YNFKEQ. The CDR3 sequence is 14 residues long. CDR3: CASSQHRGSPEAFF. DNA for the CDR3: TGTGCCAGCAGCCAACACAGGGGTAGCCCTGAAGCTTTCTTT.

This clonotype was counted only a few times. The V call is TRBV27, the J call TRBJ2-2, with 9 bases that match TRBD2. The CDR3 sequence is 14 residues long. The V and J ends lost 11 bases and 9 bases, in that order; junction bases with no gene match: 13. CDR1 is MNHEY and CDR2 is SMNVEV in the germline V gene (reference sequence). DNA of the CDR3: TGTGCCGCGGGAGGGGCGGGGGGATACCGGGAGCTGTTTTTT. Translation: CAAGGAGGYRELFF.

This clonotype was seen ten or more times. This sequence joins TRBV7-9 and TRBJ1-1; 11 bases are a match to TRBD1. Germline trimming cut 5 bases from V and 4 bases from J; bases unmatched to any gene: 6. Germline CDR1 and CDR2: SEHNR and FQNEAQ (reference sequence). The CDR3 runs 15 residues. CDR3 loop: CASSHRDRGITEAFF. Written as DNA, the CDR3 is TGTGCCAGCAGCCACCGGGACAGGGGGATCACTGAAGCTTTCTTT. Full variable domain (missing parts from reference TRBV7-9 and TRBJ1-1): DTGVSQNPRHKITKRGQNVTFRCDPISEHNRLYWYRQTLGQGPEFLTYFQNEAQLEKSRLLSDRFSAERPKGSFSTLEIQRTEQGDSAMYLCASSHRDRGITEAFFGQGTRLTVV.